Following are 13 T cell receptor delta chains from one sample sequenced in a study of gamma-delta T cells after stem cell transplantation. TCRdb re-called clones from the RT-PCR reads via CATT. The table includes about 1,600 delta-chain clones, more than 5.5% detected once. The sequencing input was gamma-delta T cells. These TCRs come from a human donor. It is not recorded whose cells these are; they may come from a transplant donor.

This clone is medium-sized by share. This likely stems from a read error, as it lies one base from a far larger clone. This specimen includes other DNA sequences encoding the same CDR3. V and J are TRDV1 and TRDJ2, with D perhaps TRDD3 (8 bases). The CDR3 runs to 20 residues. CDR1 TSWWSYY and CDR2 QGS come from the germline V gene. The CDR3 region is CALNLPSWYRGYLPTAQLFF. As DNA, the CDR3 is TGTGCTCTTAATCTTCCTAGTTGGTACCGGGGATACTTGCCGACAGCACAACTCTTCTTC.

This clone was counted only a few times. The gene calls are TRDV1 and TRDJ1; the match to TRDD3 covers 12 bases. The V gene's germline CDR1 is TSWWSYY and CDR2 QGS. Trimming removed 5 bases from V and 2 bases from J; junction bases left unmatched: 33. This CDR3 is 25 amino acids long. The CDR3 coding sequence is TGTGCTCTTGGGCCAACCGTCTACGCAAACCCCCCTAATACTGGGGGATACCCCTATACCGATAAACTCATCTTT. This gives the protein CALGPTVYANPPNTGGYPYTDKLIF.

Turning to this clone: TCRdb pairs this DNA with a much larger clone's protein that differs at residue 3, likely a read error; the protein shown was translated from the DNA. The rearrangement uses TRDV1 and TRDJ1; maybe TRDD3 (6 bases). The CDR3 is 19 amino acids. Germline assignment: CDR1 TSWWSYY and CDR2 QGS. The CDR3 spells CAPGELYIPRRVITDKLIF. The CDR3 nucleotides read TGTGCTCCTGGGGAACTATACATTCCCCGGAGGGTAATCACCGATAAACTCATCTTT.

Regarding this clone: The protein in TCRdb stems from a much larger clone and differs at residue 9 from this DNA's translation, likely a read error; here the protein is translated from the DNA. This chain joins TRDV1 and TRDJ1; D might be TRDD3 (5 bases). Germline V lookup: CDR1 TSWWSYY, CDR2 QGS. V lost 0 bases, J lost 1 base, and 9 bases lay in between. This CDR3 has 15 amino acids. CDR3 sequence: CALGELGVITDKLIF. The CDR3 DNA follows: TGTGCTCTTGGGGAACTGGGGGTAATCACCGATAAACTCATCTTT.

This clone was picked up a small number of times. The chain uses TRDV1 and TRDJ1; 13 nucleotides agree with TRDD3. The CDR3 is 22 residues long. V shed 0 bases, J shed 0 bases, and the junction held 16 bases outside the gene matches. Germline loops: CDR1 TSWWSYY, CDR2 QGS. The CDR3 reads CALGELIGWGLLGDTYTDKLIF. The CDR3 bases are TGTGCTCTTGGGGAACTAATCGGTTGGGGGTTACTGGGGGATACGTACACCGATAAACTCATCTTT.

This clone counts as medium-sized. This sequence joins TRDV1 and TRDJ1, with a possible D match to TRDD3 (9 bases). The V and J ends lost 0 bases and 0 bases respectively, with 35 bases between them. There are 24 residues in the CDR3. Germline CDR1 is TSWWSYY and CDR2 is QGS. CDR3 coding DNA: TGTGCTCTTGGGGAACTACCCCTACTTCCTACTGAAGGATACTGGGGGACGTACACCGATAAACTCATCTTT. It encodes CALGELPLLPTEGYWGTYTDKLIF.

To note about this clone: The protein held in TCRdb is that of a much larger clone and does not match this DNA's translation at residue 5, likely because of a read error; the protein shown is translated from the DNA. CDR3 sequence: CACDIGLGPHWGSSWDTRQMFF. DNA for the CDR3: TGTGCCTGTGACATCGGTTTGGGTCCCCACTGGGGAAGCTCCTGGGACACCCGACAGATGTTTTTC. The chain links TRDV2 to TRDJ3; 7 bases align to TRDD3. Germline V gives CDR1 GEAIGNYY, CDR2 EKD. V lost 2 bases and J lost 0; bases outside the gene matches: 18. The CDR3 covers 22 residues.

For this clone: With a far larger clone one base away, a read error is the likely cause. Other DNA sequences in the same sample also yield this CDR3. The V gene is TRDV1, the J gene TRDJ3, with 10 bases aligning to TRDD3. This CDR3 comprises 26 residues. Germline CDR1 reads TSWWSYY; CDR2 reads QGS. V shed 0 bases and J 4 bases; nucleotides not matched to a gene: 27. The CDR3 is CALGELNIKLGDKTLTGRWDTRQMFF. The CDR3 region has the DNA TGTGCTCTTGGGGAACTAAACATTAAGCTGGGGGATAAAACTTTGACGGGTCGGTGGGACACCCGACAGATGTTTTTC.

J is TRDJ1 and V is TRDV2; 7 nucleotides match TRDD3. Unmatched junction bases numbered 9, after V lost 3 bases and J lost 0 bases. CDR1 GEAIGNYY and CDR2 EKD come from the germline V gene. The CDR3 consists of 16 residues. The CDR3 nucleotides are TGTGCCTGTGACGCTATGGGGGACATGTACACCGATAAACTCATCTTT. Amino acids: CACDAMGDMYTDKLIF.

Concerning this clone: The protein given by TCRdb reflects a much larger clone and differs at residue 15 from this DNA's translation, likely from a read error; the protein shown is the DNA's translation. The chain couples TRDV2 to TRDJ1; 8 nucleotides line up with TRDD3. Trimming took 0 bases from V and 0 from J; bases not matched to a gene: 23. CDR1 is GEAIGNYY and CDR2 is EKD in the germline V gene. The CDR3 has 22 residues. The CDR3 DNA reads as TGTGCCTGTGACACCGTCTCTGGGGAGATGAGGGGATACCGGGCGTACACCGATAAACTCATCTTT. Protein product: CACDTVSGEMRGYRAYTDKLIF.

In this sample, this clone turned up a few times. A read error is likely here: a far larger clone is one base away. Other DNA sequences in the same sample also yield this CDR3. This chain joins TRDV2 and TRDJ3; 7 nucleotides align to TRDD3. The CDR3 has 22 residues. CDR1 is GEAIGNYY and CDR2 is EKD in the germline V gene. The junction had 17 bases not matched to a gene; V was cut back by 0 bases and J by 1 base. The CDR3 reads CACDTGLGPHWGSSWDTRQMFF. CDR3 sequence (DNA): TGTGCCTGTGACACCGGTTTGGGTCCCCACTGGGGAAGTTCCTGGGACACCCGACAGATGTTTTTC.

This clone was seen a handful of times. The junction and the germline gene differ at one end; a read error may be behind it. CDR3 bases: TGTGCCTGGGACACGGTATCGGGGATACGCGTCACCGATAAACTCATCTTT. Translated: CAWDTVSGIRVTDKLIF. This rearrangement joins TRDV2 to TRDJ1; 9 positions match TRDD3. This CDR3 has 17 amino acids. Germline CDR1 GEAIGNYY, CDR2 EKD.

This clone showed up just a few times. The mismatch at residue 16 between this DNA's translation and the TCRdb protein of a much larger clone likely reflects a read error; the protein shown is translated from the DNA. The CDR3 here is CALGETGIRPYTGKLTF. The CDR3 coding sequence is TGTGCTCTTGGGGAAACCGGGATACGTCCTTACACGGGTAAACTCACCTTT. This rearrangement joins TRDV1 to TRDJ1, with 8 nucleotides matching TRDD3. The CDR3 covers 17 residues. CDR1 and CDR2 (germline): TSWWSYY, QGS.